The clone carrying this T cell receptor beta chain was observed a handful of times. CDR3 length: 15 amino acids. CDR1 MRHNA and CDR2 SNTAGT come from the germline V gene. V shed 2 bases and J 3 bases; nucleotides not matched to a gene: 0. PCR involved 60 Vbeta and 13 Jbeta primers. Sequencing used immunoSEQ multiplex PCR; TCRdb keeps in-frame clones, though not all of them. The sample gives about 69,000 clones, less than 70% of which show up once; approximately 11% is in the top ten. This sample was taken from a study of cytomegalovirus exposure and HLA in healthy donors. The rearrangement links TRBV6-4 to TRBJ2-2, with 10 positions matching TRBD2. Sequenced sample: PBMCs. The TCR comes from a woman in her twenties or thirties in good health and CMV-seronegative. CDR3 protein: CASSDTSGDTGELFF. For the CDR3, the DNA is TGTGCCAGCAGTGACACTAGCGGGGACACCGGGGAGCTGTTTTTT.